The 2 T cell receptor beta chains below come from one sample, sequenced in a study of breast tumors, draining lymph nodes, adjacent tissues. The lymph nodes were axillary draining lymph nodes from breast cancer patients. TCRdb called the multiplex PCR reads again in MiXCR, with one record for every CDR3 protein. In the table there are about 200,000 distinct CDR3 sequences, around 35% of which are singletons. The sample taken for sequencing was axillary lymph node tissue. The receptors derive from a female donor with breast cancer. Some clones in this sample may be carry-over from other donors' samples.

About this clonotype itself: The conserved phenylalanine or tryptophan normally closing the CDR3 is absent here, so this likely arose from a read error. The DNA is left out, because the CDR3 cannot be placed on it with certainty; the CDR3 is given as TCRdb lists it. The CDR3 region is CSARDRGTSGRI. J is TRBJ2-3 and V is TRBV20-1; no DNA check was done on the table's D call, TRBD2. The CDR3 has 12 residues if both end residues are counted. CDR1 is DFQATT, CDR2 SNEGSKA, per germline (reference sequence).

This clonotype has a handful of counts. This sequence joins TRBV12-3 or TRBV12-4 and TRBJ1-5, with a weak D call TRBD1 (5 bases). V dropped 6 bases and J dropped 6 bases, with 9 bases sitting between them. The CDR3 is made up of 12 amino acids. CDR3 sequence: CASSNRLQPQHF. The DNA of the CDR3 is TGTGCCAGCAGCAACAGGCTTCAGCCCCAGCATTTT.